This T cell receptor beta chain was identified in a study of T cells after yellow fever vaccination. Overall study context: Preparation of fractions with low cell numbers was performed using SMART-Seq v4 Ultra Low Input. Study-level results: There was a possibility that FACS-sorted repertoires contained abundant clonotypes contaminating from the bulk population. A limited proportion of clonotypes was detected within both the CD4 and CD8 compartments.

Template-switching 5'RACE yielded the TCR cDNA; a universal primer site and UMIs were added in the process. TCRdb re-called the 5' RACE reads with MiXCR, one entry per CDR3 protein. The table lists a few hundred thousand distinct CDR3 sequences, 6% to 8% of them singletons. CDR3 length equals 16 residues. Points on this clonotype: Its specificity is unknown.

The receptor was isolated from a young man who received the YFV17D yellow fever vaccine. Specimen: PBMCs, collected 5 days after the yellow fever booster vaccination. The V gene is TRBV21-1, the J gene TRBJ2-1; TRBD2, the table's D call, was not compared with the DNA. TRBV21-1 is deemed a pseudogene. CDR3 coding DNA: TGTCCCAGCAGCTACACGGGAAGCGGGACTTGGAATGAGCAGTTCTTC. As protein: CPSSYTGSGTWNEQFF.